Presented here are 2 T cell receptor beta chains from one specimen sequenced in a study of blood T cell repertoires in COVID-19. Repertoires were generated with immunoSEQ multiplex PCR, while TCRdb's copy carries only in-frame clones and drops some. The data contain some 260,000 clones, just over 85% of them singletons. The sample comprised PBMCs or T cells enriched from blood (not recorded which). The receptors here all came from a man aged 40-49 years who had recovered from COVID-19.

This chain joins TRBV5-4 and TRBJ2-3; 7 nucleotides match TRBD2. There are 16 residues in the CDR3. Germline loops: CDR1 SGHNT, CDR2 YYREEE (reference sequence). The V segment lost 0 bases and the J segment 3 bases; nucleotides outside the gene matches: 7. The CDR3 spells CASSLAGAGETDTQYF. In DNA, the CDR3 is TGTGCCAGCAGCTTGGCCGGGGCGGGGGAAACAGATACGCAGTATTTT.

This clone was counted only a few times. The genes are TRBV7-2 and TRBJ2-7; TRBD2 aligns across 9 bases. V lost 2 bases and J lost 4; bases outside the gene matches: 9. The CDR3 runs 16 residues. Germline CDR1 is SGHTA and CDR2 is FQGNSA. CDR3 in amino acids: CASSLRPSGAPYEQYF. The CDR3 nucleotides are TGTGCCAGCAGCTTAAGGCCTAGCGGGGCGCCTTACGAGCAGTACTTC.